What follows is one T cell receptor (beta chain) and its context. This entry belongs to a study of shared clonotypes between healthy human individuals. V was shortened by 4 bases and J by 7 bases, with 8 bases between the two germline ends. There are 12 residues in the CDR3. Germline CDR1 and CDR2: SNHLY and FYNNEI. Clones were read by immunoSEQ multiplex PCR, and TCRdb kept only the in-frame ones, dropping some. The table records about 2.3 million clones, 85% to 95% of them present only once. This TCR came from a young man in good health. Some clones in this sample may be carry-over from other donors' samples. The gene calls are TRBV2 and TRBJ1-5, with a possible D match to TRBD1 (5 bases). Specimen: naive CD4+ T cells from PBMCs. As for subset: CD45RA+ positively selected. The DNA for the CDR3 is TGTGCCAGCAGTGGGGGCGGGCAGCCCCAGCATTTT. It encodes CASSGGGQPQHF.